A single sample gave rise to the 8 T cell receptor beta chains below, sequenced in a study of T cell responses to AZD1222 COVID-19 vaccine. Produced via immunoSEQ multiplex PCR; TCRdb's table is partial and in-frame only. The data show tens of thousands of clones, 65% to 90% seen once. Here the sequenced sample was peripheral blood, taken on day 0 of AZD1222 vaccination. These receptors were collected from an adult in good health.

The chain links TRBV11-2 to TRBJ2-1, with 11 bases lining up with TRBD2. The length of the CDR3 is 15 residues. From germline, CDR1 is SGHAT and CDR2 FQNNGV. The ends lost 4 bases at V and 6 bases at J; junction bases unmatched: 5. The CDR3, as DNA: TGTGCCAGCAGCTACACTAGCGGGGGAGGCAATGAGCAGTTCTTC. It codes for CASSYTSGGGNEQFF.

This chain links TRBV2 with TRBJ1-6, with 9 nucleotides matching TRBD1. CDR3 length: 15 amino acids. Per the germline V gene, CDR1 is SNHLY and CDR2 is FYNNEI. V trimming: 6 bases; J trimming: 4 bases; junction bases outside the gene matches: 4. The CDR3 protein is CASRGDRVYNSPLHF. The CDR3 DNA follows: TGTGCCAGCAGGGGGGACAGGGTATATAATTCACCCCTCCACTTT.

CDR3 coding DNA: TGTGCCAGCAGCTTACTGGGGAGGGGAAACACCATATATTTT. Translation: CASSLLGRGNTIYF. The gene calls are TRBV7-2 and TRBJ1-3; D remains ambiguous. The CDR3 loop spans 14 amino acids. V was trimmed by 2 bases and J by 4 bases, leaving 9 bases between them. Germline CDR1 SGHTA, CDR2 FQGNSA.

In this sample, this clone turned up a few times. The chain uses TRBV21-1 and TRBJ2-7. TRBV21-1 is tagged as a pseudogene. The CDR3 covers 18 residues. CDR3 nucleotide sequence: TGTGCCAGCAGCCCCGGGGCCCAAAACATTTTCCCAACCTACGAGCAGTACTTC. This gives the protein CASSPGAQNIFPTYEQYF.

The rearrangement joins TRBV6-1 to TRBJ1-2; D gene ambiguous. The CDR3 has 12 residues. Trimming removed 0 bases at V and 8 bases at J, with 7 bases between. Germline V gene sequence: CDR1 MNHNS, CDR2 SASEGT. CDR3 nucleotides: TGTGCCAGCAGTGAAGCGCGCCGGGGCTACACCTTC. Translation: CASSEARRGYTF.

The chain joins TRBV5-6 to TRBJ1-6; TRBD1 might be the D (5 bases). CDR3 length: 15 residues. V was clipped by 0 bases and J by 11 bases, with 15 bases between them. Germline values: CDR1 SGHDT, CDR2 YYEEEE. The CDR3 DNA reads as TGTGCCAGCAGCTTGGGGGGGAATGAAAGGCCACCCCTCCACTTT. Translated: CASSLGGNERPPLHF.

This chain joins TRBV12-3 or TRBV12-4 and TRBJ2-5; D remains ambiguous. This CDR3 spans 13 amino acids. Trimming shortened V by 6 bases and J by 6 bases, and 14 bases separated the two germline ends. This CDR3 reads CASSTLRVKTQYF. CDR3 nucleotides: TGTGCCAGCAGCACATTACGGGTTAAGACCCAGTACTTC.

V usage is TRBV6-5 and J usage is TRBJ1-6; the D is unclear. V dropped 7 bases and J dropped 4 bases, with 8 bases sitting between them. The germline CDR1 and CDR2 sequences are MNHEY and SVGAGI. This CDR3 comprises 13 residues. CDR3 nucleotides: TGTGCCAGCAACGACCGGTATAATTCACCCCTCCACTTT. Its protein product is CASNDRYNSPLHF.